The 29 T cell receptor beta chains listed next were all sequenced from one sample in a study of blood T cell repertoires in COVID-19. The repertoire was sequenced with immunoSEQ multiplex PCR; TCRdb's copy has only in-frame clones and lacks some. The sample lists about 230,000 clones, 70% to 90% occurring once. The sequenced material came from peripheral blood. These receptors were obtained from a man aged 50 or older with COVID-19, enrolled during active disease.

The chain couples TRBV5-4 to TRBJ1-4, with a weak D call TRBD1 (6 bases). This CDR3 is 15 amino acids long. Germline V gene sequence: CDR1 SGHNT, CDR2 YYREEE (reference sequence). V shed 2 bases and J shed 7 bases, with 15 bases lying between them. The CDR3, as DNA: TGTGCCAGCAGCTTAGGGGGGGGTCCTGCTGAAAAACTGTTTTTT. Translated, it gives CASSLGGGPAEKLFF.

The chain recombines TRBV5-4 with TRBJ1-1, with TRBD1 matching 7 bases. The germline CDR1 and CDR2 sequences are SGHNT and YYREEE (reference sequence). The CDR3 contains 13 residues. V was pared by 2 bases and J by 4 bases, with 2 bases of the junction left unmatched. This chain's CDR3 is CASSFAGGTEAFF. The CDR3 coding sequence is TGTGCCAGCAGCTTTGCAGGGGGCACTGAAGCTTTCTTT.

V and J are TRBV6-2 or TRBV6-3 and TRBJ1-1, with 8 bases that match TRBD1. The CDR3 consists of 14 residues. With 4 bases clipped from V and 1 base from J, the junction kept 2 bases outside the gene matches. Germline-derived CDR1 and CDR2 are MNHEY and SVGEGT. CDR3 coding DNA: TGTGCCAGCAGTTGGCAGGGGGCGAACACTGAAGCTTTCTTT. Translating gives CASSWQGANTEAFF.

CDR3 loop: CASSVAPGVGNTIYF. CDR3 bases: TGTGCCAGCAGCGTAGCCCCGGGAGTCGGAAACACCATATATTTT. The V and J genes are TRBV9 and TRBJ1-3; D is uncertain. The CDR3 has 15 amino acids. Germline CDR1 SGDLS, CDR2 YYNGEE. V lost 0 bases and J 4 bases, leaving 11 bases between the germline ends.

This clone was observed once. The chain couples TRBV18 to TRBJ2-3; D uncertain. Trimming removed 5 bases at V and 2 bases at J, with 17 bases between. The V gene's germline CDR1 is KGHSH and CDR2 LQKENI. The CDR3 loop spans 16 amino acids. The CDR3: CASSSNLEIDTDTQYF. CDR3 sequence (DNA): TGTGCCAGCTCATCTAACCTAGAAATTGACACAGATACGCAGTATTTT. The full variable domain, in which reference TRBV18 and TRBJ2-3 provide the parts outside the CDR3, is NAGVMQNPRHLVRRRGQEARLRCSPMKGHSHVYWYRQLPEEGLKFMVYLQKENIIDESGMPKERFSAEFPKEGPSILRIQQVVRGDSAAYFCASSSNLEIDTDTQYFGPGTRLTVL.

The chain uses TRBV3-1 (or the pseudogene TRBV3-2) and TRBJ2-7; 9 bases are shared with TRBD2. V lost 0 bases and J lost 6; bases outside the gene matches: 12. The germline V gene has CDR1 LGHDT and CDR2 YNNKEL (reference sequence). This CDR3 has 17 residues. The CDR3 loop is CASSQDGPAGGFREQYF. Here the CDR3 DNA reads TGTGCCAGCAGCCAAGACGGGCCAGCGGGGGGATTCCGCGAGCAGTACTTC.

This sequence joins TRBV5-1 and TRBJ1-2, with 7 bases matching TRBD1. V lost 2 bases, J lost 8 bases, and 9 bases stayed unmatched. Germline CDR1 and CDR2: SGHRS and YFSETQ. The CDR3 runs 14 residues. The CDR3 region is CASSLDTGENGYTF. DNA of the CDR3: TGCGCCAGCAGCTTAGACACAGGGGAAAACGGCTACACCTTC.

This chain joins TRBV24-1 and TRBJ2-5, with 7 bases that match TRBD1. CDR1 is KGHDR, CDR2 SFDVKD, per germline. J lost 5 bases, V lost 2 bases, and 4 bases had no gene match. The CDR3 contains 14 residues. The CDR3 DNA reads TGTGCCACCAGTGATTCGACAGGGCGCGAGACCCAGTACTTC. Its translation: CATSDSTGRETQYF.

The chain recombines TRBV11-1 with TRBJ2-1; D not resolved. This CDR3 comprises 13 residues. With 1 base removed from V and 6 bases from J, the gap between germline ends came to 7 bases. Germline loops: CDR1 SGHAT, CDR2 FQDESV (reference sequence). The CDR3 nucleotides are TGTGCCAGCAGCTTAGAGGCGGTCAATGAGCAGTTCTTC. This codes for CASSLEAVNEQFF. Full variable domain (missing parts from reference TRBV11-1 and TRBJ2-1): EAEVAQSPRYKITEKSQAVAFWCDPISGHATLYWYRQILGQGPELLVQFQDESVVDDSQLPKDRFSAERLKGVDSTLKIQPAELGDSAMYLCASSLEAVNEQFFGPGTRLTVL.

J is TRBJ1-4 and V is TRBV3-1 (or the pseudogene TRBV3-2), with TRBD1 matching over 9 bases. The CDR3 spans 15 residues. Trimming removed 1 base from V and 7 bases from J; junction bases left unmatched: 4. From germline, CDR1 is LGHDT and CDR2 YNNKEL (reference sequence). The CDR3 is CASSQVRDRVEKLFF. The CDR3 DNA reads TGTGCCAGCAGCCAAGTAAGGGACAGGGTTGAAAAACTGTTTTTT.

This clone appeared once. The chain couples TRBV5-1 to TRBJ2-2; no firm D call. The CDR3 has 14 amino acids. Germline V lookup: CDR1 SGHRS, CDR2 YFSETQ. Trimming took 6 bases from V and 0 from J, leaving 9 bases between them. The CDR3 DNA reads TGCGCCAGCAAGCGTGAATCGAACACCGGGGAGCTGTTTTTT. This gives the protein CASKRESNTGELFF.

The CDR3 DNA is TGTGCGACGATCACCCATGGGGGGGCCGATAATTCACCCCTCCACTTT. This codes for CATITHGGADNSPLHF. The J gene is TRBJ1-6, the V gene TRBV28, with D maybe TRBD1 (6 bases). Germline CDR1 and CDR2: MDHEN and SYDVKM. This CDR3 is built from 16 residues.

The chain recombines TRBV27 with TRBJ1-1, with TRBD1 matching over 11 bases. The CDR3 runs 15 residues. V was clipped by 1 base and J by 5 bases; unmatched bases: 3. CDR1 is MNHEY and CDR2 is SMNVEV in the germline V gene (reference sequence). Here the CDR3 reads CASSLWGQGDTEAFF. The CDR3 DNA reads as TGTGCCAGCAGTTTATGGGGACAGGGGGATACTGAAGCTTTCTTT.

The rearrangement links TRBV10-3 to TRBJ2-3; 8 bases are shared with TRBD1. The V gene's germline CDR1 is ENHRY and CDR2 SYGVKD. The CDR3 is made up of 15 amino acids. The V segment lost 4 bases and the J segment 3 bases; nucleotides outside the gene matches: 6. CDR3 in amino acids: CAISVDRGRTDTQYF. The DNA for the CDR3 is TGTGCCATCAGTGTCGACAGGGGCCGGACAGATACGCAGTATTTT.

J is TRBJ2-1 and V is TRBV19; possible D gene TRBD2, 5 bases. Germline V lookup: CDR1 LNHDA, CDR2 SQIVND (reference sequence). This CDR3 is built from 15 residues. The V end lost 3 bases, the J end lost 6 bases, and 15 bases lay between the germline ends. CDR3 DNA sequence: TGTGCCAGTAGTATCGAGGGAAGGGCCTTCAATGAGCAGTTCTTC. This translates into CASSIEGRAFNEQFF.

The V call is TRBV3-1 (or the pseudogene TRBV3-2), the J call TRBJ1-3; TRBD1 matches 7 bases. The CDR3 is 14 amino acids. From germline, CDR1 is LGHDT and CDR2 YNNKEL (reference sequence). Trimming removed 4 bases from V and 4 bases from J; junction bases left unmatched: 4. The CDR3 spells CASSLPGQGNTIYF. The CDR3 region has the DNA TGTGCCAGCAGCCTACCGGGACAGGGAAACACCATATATTTT.

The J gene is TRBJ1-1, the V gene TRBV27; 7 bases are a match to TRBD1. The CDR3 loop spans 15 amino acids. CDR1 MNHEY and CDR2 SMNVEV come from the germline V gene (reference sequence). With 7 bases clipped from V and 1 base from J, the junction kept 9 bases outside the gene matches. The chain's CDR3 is CASTRWGQQNTEAFF. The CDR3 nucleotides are TGTGCCAGCACCCGCTGGGGACAGCAGAACACTGAAGCTTTCTTT.

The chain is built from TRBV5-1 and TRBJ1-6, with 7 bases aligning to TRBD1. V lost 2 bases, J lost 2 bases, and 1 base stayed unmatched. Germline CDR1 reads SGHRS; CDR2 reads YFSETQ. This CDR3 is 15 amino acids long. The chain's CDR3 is CASSLGTAYNSPLHF. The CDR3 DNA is TGCGCCAGCAGCTTAGGGACAGCCTATAATTCACCCCTCCACTTT.

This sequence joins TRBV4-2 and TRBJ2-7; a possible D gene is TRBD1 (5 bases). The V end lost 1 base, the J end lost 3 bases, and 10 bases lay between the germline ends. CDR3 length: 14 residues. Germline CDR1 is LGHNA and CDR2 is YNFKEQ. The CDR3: CASSQGGRDYEQYF. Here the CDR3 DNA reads TGTGCCAGCAGCCAAGGGGGCAGGGACTACGAGCAGTACTTC.

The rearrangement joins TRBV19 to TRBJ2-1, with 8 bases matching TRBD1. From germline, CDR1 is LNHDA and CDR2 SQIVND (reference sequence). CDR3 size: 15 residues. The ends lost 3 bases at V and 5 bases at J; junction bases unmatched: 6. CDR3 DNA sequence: TGTGCCAGTAGTATCAGTCAGGGGGCGCACAATGAGCAGTTCTTC. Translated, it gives CASSISQGAHNEQFF.

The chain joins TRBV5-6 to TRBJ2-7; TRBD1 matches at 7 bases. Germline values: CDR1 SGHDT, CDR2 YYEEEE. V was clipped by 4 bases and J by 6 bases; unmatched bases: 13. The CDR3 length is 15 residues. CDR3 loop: CASSPQGGLRSEQYF. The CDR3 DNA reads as TGTGCCAGCAGCCCCCAAGGGGGCCTACGTTCCGAGCAGTACTTC.

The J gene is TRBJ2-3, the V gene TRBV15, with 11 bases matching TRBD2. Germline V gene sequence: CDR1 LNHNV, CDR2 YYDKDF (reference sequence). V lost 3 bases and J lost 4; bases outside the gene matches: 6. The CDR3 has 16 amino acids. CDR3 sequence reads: CATSRVTSGGSDTQYF. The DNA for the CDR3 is TGTGCCACCAGCAGGGTAACTAGCGGGGGTTCAGATACGCAGTATTTT.

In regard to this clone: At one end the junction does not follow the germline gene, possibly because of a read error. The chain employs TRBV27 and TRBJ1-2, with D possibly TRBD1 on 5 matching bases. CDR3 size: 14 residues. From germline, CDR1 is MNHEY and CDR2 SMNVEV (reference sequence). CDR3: CVSSRRQPPDGYTF. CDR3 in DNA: TGTGTCAGCAGTCGGCGACAGCCCCCTGATGGCTACACCTTC.

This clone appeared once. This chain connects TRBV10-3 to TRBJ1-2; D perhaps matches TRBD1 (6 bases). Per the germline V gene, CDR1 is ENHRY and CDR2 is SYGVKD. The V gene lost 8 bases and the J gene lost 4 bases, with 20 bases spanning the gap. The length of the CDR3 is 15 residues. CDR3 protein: CAILASSGAGYGYTF. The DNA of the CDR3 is TGTGCCATCCTCGCCTCATCAGGGGCCGGCTATGGCTACACCTTC.

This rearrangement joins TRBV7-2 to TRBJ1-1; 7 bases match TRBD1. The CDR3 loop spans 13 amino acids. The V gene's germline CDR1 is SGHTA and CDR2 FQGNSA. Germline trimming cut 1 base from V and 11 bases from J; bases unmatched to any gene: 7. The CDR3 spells CASSLEETGMAFF. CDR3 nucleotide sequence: TGTGCCAGCAGCTTAGAAGAGACAGGGATGGCTTTCTTT.

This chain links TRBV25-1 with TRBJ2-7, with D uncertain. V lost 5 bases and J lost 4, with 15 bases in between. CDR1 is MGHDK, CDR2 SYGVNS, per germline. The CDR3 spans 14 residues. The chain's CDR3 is CASSNPGLKYEQYF. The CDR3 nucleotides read TGTGCCAGCAGTAATCCCGGTCTTAAGTACGAGCAGTACTTC.

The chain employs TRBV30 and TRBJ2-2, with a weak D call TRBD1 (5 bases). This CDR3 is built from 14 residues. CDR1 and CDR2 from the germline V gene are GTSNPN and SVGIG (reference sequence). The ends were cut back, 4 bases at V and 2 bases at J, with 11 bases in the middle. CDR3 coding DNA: TGTGCCTGGACGGGCGACAGTAACACCGGGGAGCTGTTTTTT. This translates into CAWTGDSNTGELFF.

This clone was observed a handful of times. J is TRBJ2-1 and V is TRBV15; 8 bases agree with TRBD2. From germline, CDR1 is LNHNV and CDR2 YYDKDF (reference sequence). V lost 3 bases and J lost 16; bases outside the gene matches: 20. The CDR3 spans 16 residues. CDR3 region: CATSRPTRGGTPGVFF. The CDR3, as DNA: TGTGCCACCAGCAGGCCGACCCGGGGGGGGACCCCCGGAGTCTTCTTC.

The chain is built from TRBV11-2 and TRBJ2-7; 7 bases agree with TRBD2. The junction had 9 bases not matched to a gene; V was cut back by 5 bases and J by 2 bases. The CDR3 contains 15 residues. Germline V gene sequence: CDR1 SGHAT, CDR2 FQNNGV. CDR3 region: CASSVQAGSTYEQYF. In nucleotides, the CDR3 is TGTGCCAGCAGCGTACAAGCGGGAAGTACCTACGAGCAGTACTTC.